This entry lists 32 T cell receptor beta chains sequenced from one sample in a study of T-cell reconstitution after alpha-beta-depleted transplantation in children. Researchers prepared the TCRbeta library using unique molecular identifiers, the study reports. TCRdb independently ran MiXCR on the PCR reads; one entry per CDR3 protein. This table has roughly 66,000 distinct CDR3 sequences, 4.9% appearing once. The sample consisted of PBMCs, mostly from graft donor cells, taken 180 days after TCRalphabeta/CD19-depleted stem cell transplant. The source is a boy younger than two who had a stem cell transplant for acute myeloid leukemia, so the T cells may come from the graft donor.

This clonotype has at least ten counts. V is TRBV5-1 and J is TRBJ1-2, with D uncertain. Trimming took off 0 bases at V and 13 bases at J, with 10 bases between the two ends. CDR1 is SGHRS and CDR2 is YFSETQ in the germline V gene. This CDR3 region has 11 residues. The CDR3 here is CASSLGGEVTF. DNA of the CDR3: TGCGCCAGCAGCTTGGGCGGCGAAGTCACCTTC.

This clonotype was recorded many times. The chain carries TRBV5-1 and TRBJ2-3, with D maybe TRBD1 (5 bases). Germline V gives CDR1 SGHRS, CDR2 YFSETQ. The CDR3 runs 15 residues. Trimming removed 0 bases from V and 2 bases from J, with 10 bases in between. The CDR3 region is CASSLGDSYTDTQYF. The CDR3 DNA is TGCGCCAGCAGCTTGGGTGACAGTTACACAGATACGCAGTATTTT.

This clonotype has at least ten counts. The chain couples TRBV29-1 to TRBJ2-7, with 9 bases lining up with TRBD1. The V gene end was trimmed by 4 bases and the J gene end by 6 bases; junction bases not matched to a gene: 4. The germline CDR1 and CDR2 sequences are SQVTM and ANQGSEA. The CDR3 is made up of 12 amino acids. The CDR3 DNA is TGCAGCGTTGGGGACAGGGTGAGCGAGCAGTACGTC. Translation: CSVGDRVSEQYV.

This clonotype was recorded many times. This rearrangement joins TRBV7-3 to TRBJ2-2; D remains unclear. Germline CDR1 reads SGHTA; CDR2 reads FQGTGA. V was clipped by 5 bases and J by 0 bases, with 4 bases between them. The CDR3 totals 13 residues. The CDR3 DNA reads TGTGCCAGCAGCGCCGCGAACACCGGGGAGCTGTTTTTT. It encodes CASSAANTGELFF.

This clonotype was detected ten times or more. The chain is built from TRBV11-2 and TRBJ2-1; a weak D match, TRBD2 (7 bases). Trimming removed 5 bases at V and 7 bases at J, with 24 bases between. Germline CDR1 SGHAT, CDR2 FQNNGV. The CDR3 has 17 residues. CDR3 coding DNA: TGTGCCAGCAGCCCCGGGGGTGGCGGGGGCCCCTCTAATGAGCAGTTCTTC. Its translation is CASSPGGGGGPSNEQFF.

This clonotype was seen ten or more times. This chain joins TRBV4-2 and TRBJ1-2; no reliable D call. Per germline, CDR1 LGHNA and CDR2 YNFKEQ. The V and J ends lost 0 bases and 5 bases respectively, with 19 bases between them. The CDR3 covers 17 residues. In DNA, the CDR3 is TGTGCCAGCAGCCAAGACGAAACCGGAGAGAGCTTTTATGGCTACACCTTC. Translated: CASSQDETGESFYGYTF.

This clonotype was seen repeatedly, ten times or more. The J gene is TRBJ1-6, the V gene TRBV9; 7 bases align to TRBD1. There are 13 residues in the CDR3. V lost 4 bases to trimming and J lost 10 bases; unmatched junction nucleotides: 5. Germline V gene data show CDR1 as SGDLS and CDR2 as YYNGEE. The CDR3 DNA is TGTGCCAGCAGCCCCGGGACAGTGTCACCCCTCCACTTT. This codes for CASSPGTVSPLHF.

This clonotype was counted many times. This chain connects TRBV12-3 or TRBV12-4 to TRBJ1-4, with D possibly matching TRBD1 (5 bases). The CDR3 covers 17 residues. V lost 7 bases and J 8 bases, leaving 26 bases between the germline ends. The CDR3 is CASTSSGTGGRWEKLFF. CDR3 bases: TGTGCCAGCACCTCCTCTGGGACCGGAGGCCGATGGGAAAAACTGTTTTTT.

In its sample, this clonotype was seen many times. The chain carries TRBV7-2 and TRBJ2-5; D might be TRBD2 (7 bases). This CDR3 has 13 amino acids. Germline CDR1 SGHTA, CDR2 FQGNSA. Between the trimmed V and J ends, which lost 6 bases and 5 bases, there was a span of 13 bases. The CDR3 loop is CASRPGGRETQYF. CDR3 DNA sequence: TGTGCCAGCAGACCGGGGGGCCGGGAGACCCAGTACTTC.

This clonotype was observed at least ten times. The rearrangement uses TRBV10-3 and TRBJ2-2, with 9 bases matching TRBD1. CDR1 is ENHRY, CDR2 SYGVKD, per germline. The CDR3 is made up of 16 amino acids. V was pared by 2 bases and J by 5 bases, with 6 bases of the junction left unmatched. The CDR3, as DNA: TGTGCCATCAGTGAGCCCGGGACAGGGTGGACCGGGGAGCTGTTTTTT. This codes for CAISEPGTGWTGELFF.

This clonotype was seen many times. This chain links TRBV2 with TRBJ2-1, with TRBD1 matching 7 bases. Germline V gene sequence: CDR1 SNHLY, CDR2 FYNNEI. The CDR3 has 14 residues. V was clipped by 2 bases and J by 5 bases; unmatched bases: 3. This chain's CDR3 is CASSELGTDNEQFF. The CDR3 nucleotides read TGTGCCAGCAGTGAACTTGGGACAGACAATGAGCAGTTCTTC. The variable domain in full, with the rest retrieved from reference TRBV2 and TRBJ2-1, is EPEVTQTPSHQVTQMGQEVILRCVPISNHLYFYWYRQILGQKVEFLVSFYNNEISEKSEIFDDQFSVERPDGSNFTLKIRSTKLEDSAMYFCASSELGTDNEQFFGPGTRLTVL.

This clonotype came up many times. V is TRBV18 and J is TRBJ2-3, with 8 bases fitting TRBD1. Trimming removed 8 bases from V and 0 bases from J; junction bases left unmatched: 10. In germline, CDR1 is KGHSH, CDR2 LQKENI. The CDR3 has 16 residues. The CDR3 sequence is CASTTTGTGSTDTQYF. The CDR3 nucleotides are TGTGCCAGCACTACAACCGGGACAGGAAGCACAGATACGCAGTATTTT. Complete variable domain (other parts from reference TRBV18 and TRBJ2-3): NAGVMQNPRHLVRRRGQEARLRCSPMKGHSHVYWYRQLPEEGLKFMVYLQKENIIDESGMPKERFSAEFPKEGPSILRIQQVVRGDSAAYFCASTTTGTGSTDTQYFGPGTRLTVL.

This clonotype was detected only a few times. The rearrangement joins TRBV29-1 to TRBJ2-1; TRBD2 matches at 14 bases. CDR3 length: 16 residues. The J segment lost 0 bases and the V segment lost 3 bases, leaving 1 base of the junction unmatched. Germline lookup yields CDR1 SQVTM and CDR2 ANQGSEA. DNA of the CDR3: TGCAGCGTTGAGGGACTAGCGGGGGCCTCCTACAATGAGCAGTTCTTC. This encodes CSVEGLAGASYNEQFF.

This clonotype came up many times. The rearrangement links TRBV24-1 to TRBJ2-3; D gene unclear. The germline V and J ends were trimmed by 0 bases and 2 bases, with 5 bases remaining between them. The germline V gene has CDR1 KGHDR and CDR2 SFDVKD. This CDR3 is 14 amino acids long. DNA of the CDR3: TGTGCCACCAGTGATTTGTGGGACACAGATACGCAGTATTTT. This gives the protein CATSDLWDTDTQYF.

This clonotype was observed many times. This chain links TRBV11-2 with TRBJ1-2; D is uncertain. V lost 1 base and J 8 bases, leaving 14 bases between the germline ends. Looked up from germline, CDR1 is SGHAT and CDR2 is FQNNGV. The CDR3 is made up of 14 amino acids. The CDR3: CASSLGRNAGGYTF. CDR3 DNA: TGTGCCAGCAGCTTAGGACGGAACGCTGGAGGCTACACCTTC.

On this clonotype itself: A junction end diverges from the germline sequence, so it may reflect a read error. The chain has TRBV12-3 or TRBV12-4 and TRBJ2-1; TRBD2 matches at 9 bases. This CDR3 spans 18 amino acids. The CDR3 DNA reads TGTACCAGCAGTTTTGGAGCCAGCGGGGGGACACAATACAATGAGCAGTTCTTC. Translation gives CTSSFGASGGTQYNEQFF.

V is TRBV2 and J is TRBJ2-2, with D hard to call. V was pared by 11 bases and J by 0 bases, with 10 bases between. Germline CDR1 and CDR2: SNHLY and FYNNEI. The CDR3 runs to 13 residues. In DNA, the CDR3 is TGTGCCTTCCGACGGGCGAACACCGGGGAGCTGTTTTTT. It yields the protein CAFRRANTGELFF.

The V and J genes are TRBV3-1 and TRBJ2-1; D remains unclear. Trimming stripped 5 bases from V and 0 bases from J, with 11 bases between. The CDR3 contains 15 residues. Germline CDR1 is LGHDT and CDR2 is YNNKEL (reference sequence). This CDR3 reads CASSKPISSYNEQFF. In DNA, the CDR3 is TGTGCCAGCAGCAAGCCGATCAGCTCCTACAATGAGCAGTTCTTC.

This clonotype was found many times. The CDR3 here is CASSYSQGQGITYEQYF. Here the CDR3 DNA reads TGTGCCAGCAGTTACTCTCAGGGGCAGGGGATCACCTACGAGCAGTACTTC. This sequence joins TRBV6-5 and TRBJ2-7, with D perhaps matching TRBD1 (6 bases). Germline CDR1 reads MNHEY; CDR2 reads SVGAGI. CDR3 length: 17 residues. The V end lost 0 bases, the J end lost 2 bases, and 17 bases lay between the germline ends.

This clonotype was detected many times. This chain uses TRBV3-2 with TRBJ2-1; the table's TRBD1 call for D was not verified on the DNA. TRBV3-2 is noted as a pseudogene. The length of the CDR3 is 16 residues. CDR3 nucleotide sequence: TGTGCCAGCAGCCATAATTCCGGACAGGGGGCCAATGAGCAGTTCTTC. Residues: CASSHNSGQGANEQFF.

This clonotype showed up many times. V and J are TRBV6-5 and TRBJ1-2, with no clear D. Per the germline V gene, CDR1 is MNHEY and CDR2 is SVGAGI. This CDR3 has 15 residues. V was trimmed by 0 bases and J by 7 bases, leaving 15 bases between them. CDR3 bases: TGTGCCAGCAGTTACTCCCCCGGGGTGCTCCTTGGCTACACCTTC. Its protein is CASSYSPGVLLGYTF.

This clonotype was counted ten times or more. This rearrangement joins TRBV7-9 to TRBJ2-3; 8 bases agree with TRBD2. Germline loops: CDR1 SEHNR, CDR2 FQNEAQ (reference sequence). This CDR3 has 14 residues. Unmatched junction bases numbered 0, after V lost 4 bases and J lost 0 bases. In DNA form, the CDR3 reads TGTGCCAGCAGCTCTAGCGGGAGCACAGATACGCAGTATTTT. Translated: CASSSSGSTDTQYF.

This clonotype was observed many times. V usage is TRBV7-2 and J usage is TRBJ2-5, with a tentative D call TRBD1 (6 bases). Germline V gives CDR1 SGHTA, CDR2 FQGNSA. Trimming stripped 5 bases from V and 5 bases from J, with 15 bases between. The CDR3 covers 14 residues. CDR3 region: CASSRLNRVETQYF. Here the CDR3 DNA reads TGTGCCAGCAGCCGGTTGAACAGGGTGGAGACCCAGTACTTC.

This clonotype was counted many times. CDR3 amino acids: CASTKNPQATDTQYF. The CDR3 coding sequence is TGCGCCAGCACCAAAAATCCACAGGCAACAGATACGCAGTATTTT. The chain combines TRBV5-1 with TRBJ2-3, with D possibly TRBD1 on 5 matching bases. Trimming took 6 bases from V and 3 from J, leaving 17 bases between them. The CDR3 has 15 residues. CDR1 is SGHRS, CDR2 YFSETQ, per germline.

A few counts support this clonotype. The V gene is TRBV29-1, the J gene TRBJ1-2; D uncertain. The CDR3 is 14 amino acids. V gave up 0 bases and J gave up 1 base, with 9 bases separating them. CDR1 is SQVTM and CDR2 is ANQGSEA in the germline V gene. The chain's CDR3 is CSVEEGRLNYGYTF. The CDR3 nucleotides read TGCAGCGTTGAAGAGGGTCGGCTTAACTATGGCTACACCTTC.

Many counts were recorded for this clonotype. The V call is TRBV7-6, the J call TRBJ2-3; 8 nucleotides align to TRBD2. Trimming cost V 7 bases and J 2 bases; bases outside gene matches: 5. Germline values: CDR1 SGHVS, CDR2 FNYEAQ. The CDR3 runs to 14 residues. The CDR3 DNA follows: TGTGCCAGCACTGCGGGGGGAATCACAGATACGCAGTATTTT. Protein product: CASTAGGITDTQYF.

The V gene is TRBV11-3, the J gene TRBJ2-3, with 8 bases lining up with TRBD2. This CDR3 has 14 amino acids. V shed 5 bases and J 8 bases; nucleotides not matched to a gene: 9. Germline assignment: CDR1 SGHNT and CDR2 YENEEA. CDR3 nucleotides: TGTGCCAGCAGCCAGGGAGTAGCGGGGAGTACGCAGTATTTT. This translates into CASSQGVAGSTQYF.

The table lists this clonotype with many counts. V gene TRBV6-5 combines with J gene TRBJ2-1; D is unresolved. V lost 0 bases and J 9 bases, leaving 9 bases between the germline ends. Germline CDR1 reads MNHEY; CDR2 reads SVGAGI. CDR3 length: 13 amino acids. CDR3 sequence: CASSYSWTSEQFF. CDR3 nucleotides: TGTGCCAGCAGTTACTCCTGGACGAGTGAGCAGTTCTTC.

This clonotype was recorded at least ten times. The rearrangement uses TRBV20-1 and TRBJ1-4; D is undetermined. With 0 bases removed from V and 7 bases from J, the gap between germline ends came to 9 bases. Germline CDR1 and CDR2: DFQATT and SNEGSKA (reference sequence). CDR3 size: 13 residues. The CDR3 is CSARDRRIEKLFF. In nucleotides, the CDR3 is TGCAGTGCTAGAGATCGGCGGATTGAAAAACTGTTTTTT.

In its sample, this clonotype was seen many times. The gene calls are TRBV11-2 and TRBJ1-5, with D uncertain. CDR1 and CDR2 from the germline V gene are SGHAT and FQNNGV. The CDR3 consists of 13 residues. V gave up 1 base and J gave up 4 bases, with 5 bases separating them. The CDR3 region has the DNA TGTGCCAGCAGCTTAGGAGAGAATCAGCCCCAGCATTTT. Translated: CASSLGENQPQHF.

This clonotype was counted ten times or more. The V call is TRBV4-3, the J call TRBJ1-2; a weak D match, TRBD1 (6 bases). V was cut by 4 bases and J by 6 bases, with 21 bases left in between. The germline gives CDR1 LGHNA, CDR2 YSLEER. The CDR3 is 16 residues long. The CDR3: CASSLARGASLDGYTF. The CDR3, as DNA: TGCGCCAGCAGCCTCGCTAGGGGGGCCAGTCTGGATGGCTACACCTTC.

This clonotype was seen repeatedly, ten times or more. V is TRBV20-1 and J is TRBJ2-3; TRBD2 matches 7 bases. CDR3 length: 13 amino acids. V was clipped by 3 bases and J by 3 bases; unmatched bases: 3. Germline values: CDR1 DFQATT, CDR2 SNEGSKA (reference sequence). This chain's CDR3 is CSASTSETDTQYF. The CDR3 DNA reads TGCAGTGCTAGCACTAGCGAGACAGATACGCAGTATTTT.